The 25 T cell receptor beta chains given below trace back to one sample, sequenced in a study of blood T cell repertoires in COVID-19. Method: immunoSEQ multiplex PCR; TCRdb's copy keeps in-frame clones and lacks some. Among over 350,000 clones listed, just over 85% were seen once. The sequenced sample was peripheral blood. The receptors here all came from a woman in her twenties or thirties with active or convalescent COVID-19.

This chain uses TRBV5-5 with TRBJ1-6; 7 nucleotides agree with TRBD1. The V gene end was trimmed by 4 bases and the J gene end by 9 bases; junction bases not matched to a gene: 19. The germline gives CDR1 SGHKS, CDR2 YYEKEE (reference sequence). The CDR3 extends over 18 amino acids. CDR3 nucleotide sequence: TGTGCCAGCAGCCTTGTGGCCTGGAAGGGGGCTATGGGTTCACCCCTCCACTTT. It codes for CASSLVAWKGAMGSPLHF.

This clone was picked up one time. The V and J genes are TRBV12-2 and TRBJ2-4; the table's D call, TRBD2, has no DNA check behind it. TRBV12-2 is designated a pseudogene. The CDR3 contains 18 residues. The CDR3 region is CASRSKEKRLAGKNIQYF. The CDR3 nucleotides read TGTGCAAGTCGCTCCAAAGAGAAACGACTAGCGGGAAAAAACATTCAGTACTTC.

V usage is TRBV19 and J usage is TRBJ2-2; TRBD1 aligns across 8 bases. The trim removed 7 bases at V and 1 base at J, leaving 11 bases unmatched. Germline V gives CDR1 LNHDA, CDR2 SQIVND (reference sequence). This CDR3 has 17 residues. CDR3 protein: CASTTQGAGVNTGELFF. The DNA for the CDR3 is TGTGCCAGTACCACTCAGGGGGCCGGCGTGAACACCGGGGAGCTGTTTTTT.

V and J are TRBV4-1 and TRBJ1-2; D is unclear. This CDR3 is 14 amino acids long. Trimming shortened V by 1 base and J by 8 bases, and 14 bases separated the two germline ends. CDR1 MGHRA and CDR2 YSYEKL come from the germline V gene. Here the CDR3 reads CASSQVVRAGGYTF. Here the CDR3 DNA reads TGCGCCAGCAGCCAAGTAGTAAGGGCGGGCGGCTACACCTTC.

The rearrangement links TRBV3-1 (or the pseudogene TRBV3-2) to TRBJ1-2, with D possibly TRBD1 on 6 matching bases. V was shortened by 1 base and J by 4 bases, with 13 bases between the two germline ends. Germline CDR1 is LGHDT and CDR2 is YNNKEL (reference sequence). The CDR3 covers 15 residues. The CDR3 protein is CASSQGAGAGYGYTF. Here the CDR3 DNA reads TGTGCCAGCAGCCAAGGCGCGGGGGCAGGCTATGGCTACACCTTC.

J is TRBJ1-1 and V is TRBV7-2; D might be TRBD1 (6 bases). Germline V gene sequence: CDR1 SGHTA, CDR2 FQGNSA. This CDR3 is 12 amino acids long. V was pared by 5 bases and J by 5 bases, with 9 bases between. This CDR3 is CASSRTGTEAFF. CDR3 coding DNA: TGTGCCAGCAGCCGCACAGGGACTGAAGCTTTCTTT. The full variable domain, with the rest looked up from reference TRBV7-2 and TRBJ1-1, is GAGVSQSPSNKVTEKGKDVELRCDPISGHTALYWYRQSLGQGLEFLIYFQGNSAPDKSGLPSDRFSAERTGGSVSTLTIQRTQQEDSAVYLCASSRTGTEAFFGQGTRLTVV.

The V and J genes are TRBV14 and TRBJ1-2; 9 nucleotides match TRBD1. Germline lookup yields CDR1 SGHDN and CDR2 FVKESK. This CDR3 region has 15 residues. The junction had 3 bases not matched to a gene; V was cut back by 4 bases and J by 0 bases. The CDR3 sequence: CASSLTGGPNYGYTF. DNA of the CDR3: TGTGCCAGCAGCCTCACAGGGGGCCCTAACTATGGCTACACCTTC.

The chain has TRBV20-1 and TRBJ2-3; 10 positions agree with TRBD2. CDR3 length equals 17 residues. Germline V lookup: CDR1 DFQATT, CDR2 SNEGSKA (reference sequence). J gave up 4 bases and V 3 bases, and 13 bases lay outside the gene matches. CDR3 DNA sequence: TGCAGTGCTAGTCGGTTGCTAGCGGGAGTTATGGCAGATACGCAGTATTTT. Amino acids: CSASRLLAGVMADTQYF.

The rearrangement links TRBV4-1 to TRBJ2-5; 8 bases line up with TRBD2. CDR3 size: 16 residues. With V trimmed by 1 base and J by 1 base, 5 bases remained unmatched. Germline CDR1 MGHRA, CDR2 YSYEKL. The CDR3 loop reads CASSQASTSGQETQYF. CDR3 in DNA: TGCGCCAGCAGCCAAGCATCTACTAGCGGCCAAGAGACCCAGTACTTC.

This clone was seen a few times. V and J are TRBV5-1 and TRBJ1-2, with 7 bases lining up with TRBD1. With V trimmed by 2 bases and J by 0 bases, 7 bases remained unmatched. Germline-derived CDR1 and CDR2 are SGHRS and YFSETQ. This CDR3 is 16 amino acids long. For the CDR3, the DNA is TGCGCCAGCAGCTTATGGACAGGCGACTCTAACTATGGCTACACCTTC. It yields the protein CASSLWTGDSNYGYTF.

This chain connects TRBV18 to TRBJ2-7; no clear D. V gave up 2 bases and J gave up 5 bases, with 10 bases separating them. The CDR3 runs to 13 residues. From germline, CDR1 is KGHSH and CDR2 LQKENI. CDR3 amino acids: CASSPDLVDEQYF. The DNA of the CDR3 is TGTGCCAGCTCACCAGACCTAGTCGACGAGCAGTACTTC.

V is TRBV3-1 (or the pseudogene TRBV3-2) and J is TRBJ1-6; 9 bases are a match to TRBD1. Trimming removed 0 bases from V and 4 bases from J; junction bases left unmatched: 7. The germline gives CDR1 LGHDT, CDR2 YNNKEL (reference sequence). This CDR3 is built from 18 residues. The DNA of the CDR3 is TGTGCCAGCAGCCAAGAAGTCGGGACAGGGCAGTATAATTCACCCCTCCACTTT. Amino acids: CASSQEVGTGQYNSPLHF.

The chain uses TRBV2 and TRBJ2-5; 9 bases are a match to TRBD1. The V gene's germline CDR1 is SNHLY and CDR2 FYNNEI. This CDR3 comprises 14 residues. V shed 5 bases and J 1 base; nucleotides not matched to a gene: 2. The CDR3 sequence is CASSLDRGQETQYF. CDR3 DNA sequence: TGTGCCAGCAGTTTGGACAGGGGCCAAGAGACCCAGTACTTC.

The gene calls are TRBV2 and TRBJ1-2, with 7 bases lining up with TRBD1. Germline-derived CDR1 and CDR2 are SNHLY and FYNNEI. The CDR3 runs 13 residues. V was clipped by 5 bases and J by 2 bases; unmatched bases: 2. The CDR3 nucleotides are TGTGCCAGCAGTTTGGACAGGAACTATGGCTACACCTTC. Protein sequence: CASSLDRNYGYTF.

This sequence joins TRBV28 and TRBJ1-2; D ambiguous. The V gene's germline CDR1 is MDHEN and CDR2 SYDVKM. The CDR3 runs to 11 residues. Trimming shortened V by 2 bases and J by 10 bases, and 8 bases separated the two germline ends. The CDR3 sequence: CASSLTPVYTF. The CDR3 nucleotides are TGTGCCAGCAGTTTAACCCCGGTCTACACCTTC.

This clone was recorded a few times. This chain uses TRBV6-1 with TRBJ2-3; 7 bases match TRBD2. Germline loops: CDR1 MNHNS, CDR2 SASEGT. The CDR3 has 16 residues. The V and J ends lost 0 bases and 3 bases, in that order; junction bases with no gene match: 6. This chain's CDR3 is CASSEAGGSGTDTQYF. The CDR3 DNA reads TGTGCCAGCAGTGAAGCGGGCGGGAGTGGGACAGATACGCAGTATTTT.

The V call is TRBV7-2, the J call TRBJ2-7; 8 positions match TRBD1. Per germline, CDR1 SGHTA and CDR2 FQGNSA. J lost 0 bases, V lost 6 bases, and 10 bases had no gene match. The CDR3 is 16 residues long. In DNA form, the CDR3 reads TGTGCCAGCAGAAGAAGCTCCGGGACAGGCTCCTACGAGCAGTACTTC. Protein: CASRRSSGTGSYEQYF.

This chain connects TRBV5-1 to TRBJ2-4; D gene ambiguous. This CDR3 is built from 16 residues. V was pared by 0 bases and J by 1 base, with 11 bases between. Germline V gives CDR1 SGHRS, CDR2 YFSETQ. The CDR3 loop is CASSLDWSVAKNIQYF. The CDR3 DNA reads TGCGCCAGCAGCTTGGATTGGAGTGTGGCCAAAAACATTCAGTACTTC.

CDR3 sequence: CASSITGNTGELFF. The CDR3 nucleotides read TGCGCCAGCAGTATCACAGGGAACACCGGGGAGCTGTTTTTT. This sequence joins TRBV10-1 and TRBJ2-2; D might be TRBD1 (5 bases). Germline V gene sequence: CDR1 WNHNN, CDR2 SYGVQD (reference sequence). The CDR3 runs 14 residues. Deletions cut 5 bases from V and 1 base from J, with 8 bases between.

Written as DNA, the CDR3 is TGTGCCAGCAGCCAAGTGACAGGACCCTACGAGCAGTACTTC. This translates into CASSQVTGPYEQYF. This chain links TRBV14 with TRBJ2-7; TRBD1 might be the D (6 bases). This CDR3 contains 14 residues. Germline V gene lookup returns CDR1 SGHDN and CDR2 FVKESK. Trimming took 1 base from V and 2 from J, leaving 9 bases between them.

This clone was counted a single time. V is TRBV5-1 and J is TRBJ2-7; 11 nucleotides align to TRBD2. Germline assignment: CDR1 SGHRS and CDR2 YFSETQ. The junction had 6 bases not matched to a gene; V was cut back by 3 bases and J by 7 bases. This CDR3 is built from 14 residues. This CDR3 reads CASSSVAGGREQYF. The DNA of the CDR3 is TGCGCCAGCAGCTCAGTAGCGGGAGGGCGAGAGCAGTACTTC.

This sequence joins TRBV12-3 or TRBV12-4 and TRBJ2-7; possible D gene TRBD2, 5 bases. The CDR3 is 13 amino acids. Between the trimmed V and J ends, which lost 1 base and 3 bases, there was a span of 7 bases. The CDR3 sequence: CASSLGGNYEQYF. In DNA form, the CDR3 reads TGTGCCAGCAGTTTAGGAGGGAACTACGAGCAGTACTTC.

In its sample, this clone was seen a few times. The chain combines TRBV7-9 with TRBJ1-3; maybe TRBD1 (6 bases). V shed 6 bases and J shed 1 base, with 22 bases lying between them. The CDR3 is 18 amino acids. In germline, CDR1 is SEHNR, CDR2 FQNEAQ (reference sequence). The CDR3 spells CASSFRFSGTPSGNTIYF. The CDR3, as DNA: TGTGCCAGCAGTTTTCGATTCTCCGGGACACCTTCTGGAAACACCATATATTTT.

The genes are TRBV15 and TRBJ2-3, with 10 bases fitting TRBD2. The germline gives CDR1 LNHNV, CDR2 YYDKDF (reference sequence). This CDR3 spans 17 amino acids. Trimming at V came to 3 bases and at J to 4 bases, leaving 10 bases not matched to a gene. The CDR3 nucleotides are TGTGCCACCAGCAGTAGAAGCGGGGGGGCCGGAGCAGATACGCAGTATTTT. Translated, it gives CATSSRSGGAGADTQYF.

The chain is built from TRBV6-4 and TRBJ1-5; 7 bases are shared with TRBD1. This CDR3 is built from 14 residues. J gave up 6 bases and V 7 bases, and 9 bases lay outside the gene matches. Germline-derived CDR1 and CDR2 are MRHNA and SNTAGT. The CDR3 region has the DNA TGTGCCAGCACCAGAGACAGGGAAAGTCAGCCCCAGCATTTT. Translation: CASTRDRESQPQHF.